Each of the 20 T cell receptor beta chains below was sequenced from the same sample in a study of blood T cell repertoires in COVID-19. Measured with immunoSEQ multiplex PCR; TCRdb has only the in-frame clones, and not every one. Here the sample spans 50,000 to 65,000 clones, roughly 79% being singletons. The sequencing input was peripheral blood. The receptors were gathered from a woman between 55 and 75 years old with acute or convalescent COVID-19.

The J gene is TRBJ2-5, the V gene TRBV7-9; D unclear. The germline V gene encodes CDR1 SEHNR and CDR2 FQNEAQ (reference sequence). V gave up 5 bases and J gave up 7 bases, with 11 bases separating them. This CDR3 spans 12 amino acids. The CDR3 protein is CASSPETGTQYF. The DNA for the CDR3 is TGTGCCAGCAGCCCTGAGACGGGGACCCAGTACTTC.

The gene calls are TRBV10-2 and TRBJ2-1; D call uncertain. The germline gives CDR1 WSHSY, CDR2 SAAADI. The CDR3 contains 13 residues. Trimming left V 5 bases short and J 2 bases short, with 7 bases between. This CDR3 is CASSTETYNEQFF. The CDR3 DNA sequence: TGCGCCAGCAGTACAGAAACCTACAATGAGCAGTTCTTC.

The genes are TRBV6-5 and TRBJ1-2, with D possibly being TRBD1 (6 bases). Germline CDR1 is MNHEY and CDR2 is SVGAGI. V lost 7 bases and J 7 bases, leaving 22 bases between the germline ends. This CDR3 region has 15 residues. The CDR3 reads CASNRQAIEGGGYTF. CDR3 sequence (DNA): TGTGCCAGCAACCGACAGGCCATAGAAGGGGGTGGCTACACCTTC.

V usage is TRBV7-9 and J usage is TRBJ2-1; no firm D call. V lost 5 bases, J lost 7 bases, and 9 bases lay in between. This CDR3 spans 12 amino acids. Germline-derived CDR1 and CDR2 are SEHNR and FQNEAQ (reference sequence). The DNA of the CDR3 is TGTGCCAGCAGCCCCGCCGGGAATGAGCAGTTCTTC. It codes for CASSPAGNEQFF.

The CDR3 protein is CACPRAGGYSGNTIYF. CDR3 in DNA: TGTGCCTGCCCACGGGCAGGGGGCTACTCTGGAAACACCATATATTTT. V gene TRBV30 combines with J gene TRBJ1-3; 8 bases fit TRBD1. Germline loops: CDR1 GTSNPN, CDR2 SVGIG (reference sequence). After removal of 6 bases from V and 0 bases from J, the junction contained 10 bases not matched to a gene. The CDR3 covers 16 residues.

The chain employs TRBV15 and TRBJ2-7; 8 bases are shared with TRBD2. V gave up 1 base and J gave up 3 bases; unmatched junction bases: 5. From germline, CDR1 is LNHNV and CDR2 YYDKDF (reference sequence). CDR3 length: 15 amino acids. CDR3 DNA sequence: TGTGCCACCAGCAGAGGGGGCGGGGGGAACTACGAGCAGTACTTC. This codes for CATSRGGGGNYEQYF. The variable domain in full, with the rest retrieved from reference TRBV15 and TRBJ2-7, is DAMVIQNPRYQVTQFGKPVTLSCSQTLNHNVMYWYQQKSSQAPKLLFHYYDKDFNNEADTPDNFQSRRPNTSFCFLDIRSPGLGDTAMYLCATSRGGGGNYEQYFGPGTRLTVT.

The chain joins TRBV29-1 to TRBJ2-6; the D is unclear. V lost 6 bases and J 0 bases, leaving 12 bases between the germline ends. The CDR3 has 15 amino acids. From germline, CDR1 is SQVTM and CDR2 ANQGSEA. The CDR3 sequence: CSVDAPRSGANVLTF. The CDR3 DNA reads TGCAGCGTCGATGCGCCTCGCTCTGGGGCCAACGTCCTGACTTTC.

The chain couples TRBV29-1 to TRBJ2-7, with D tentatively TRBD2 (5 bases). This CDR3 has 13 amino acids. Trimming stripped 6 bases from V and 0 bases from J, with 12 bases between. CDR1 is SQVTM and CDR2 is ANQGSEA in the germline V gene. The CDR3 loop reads CSVTAGSSYEQYF. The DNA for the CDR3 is TGCAGCGTAACCGCGGGTTCCTCCTACGAGCAGTACTTC.

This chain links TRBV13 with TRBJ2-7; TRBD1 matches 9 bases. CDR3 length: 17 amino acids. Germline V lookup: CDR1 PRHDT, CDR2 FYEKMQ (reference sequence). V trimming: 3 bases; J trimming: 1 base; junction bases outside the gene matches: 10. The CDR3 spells CASSFTGGSTSSYEQYF. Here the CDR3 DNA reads TGTGCCAGCAGCTTTACAGGGGGCTCAACTTCTTCCTACGAGCAGTACTTC.

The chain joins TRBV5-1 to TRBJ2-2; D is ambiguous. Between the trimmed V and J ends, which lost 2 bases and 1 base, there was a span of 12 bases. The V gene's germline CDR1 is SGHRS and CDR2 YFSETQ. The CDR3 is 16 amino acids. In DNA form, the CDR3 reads TGCGCCAGCAGCTTACACCAGACGGGGAACACCGGGGAGCTGTTTTTT. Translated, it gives CASSLHQTGNTGELFF. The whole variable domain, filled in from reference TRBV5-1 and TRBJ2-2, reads KAGVTQTPRYLIKTRGQQVTLSCSPISGHRSVSWYQQTPGQGLQFLFEYFSETQRNKGNFPGRFSGRQFSNSRSEMNVSTLELGDSALYLCASSLHQTGNTGELFFGEGSRLTVL.

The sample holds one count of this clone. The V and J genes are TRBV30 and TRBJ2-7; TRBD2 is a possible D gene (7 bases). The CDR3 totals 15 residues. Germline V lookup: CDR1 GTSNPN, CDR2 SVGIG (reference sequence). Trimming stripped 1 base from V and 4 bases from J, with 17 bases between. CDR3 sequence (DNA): TGTGCCTGGAGTGGGAGGGGGGGCTCCCCTTACGAGCAGTACTTC. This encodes CAWSGRGGSPYEQYF.

The CDR3 here is CASSLGSNGQFF. The CDR3 DNA sequence: TGTGCCAGCAGCTTGGGGAGTAACGGGCAGTTCTTC. J is TRBJ2-1 and V is TRBV7-6, with D possibly being TRBD2 (5 bases). V shed 3 bases and J shed 12 bases, with 12 bases lying between them. Germline CDR1 SGHVS, CDR2 FNYEAQ. This CDR3 has 12 amino acids.

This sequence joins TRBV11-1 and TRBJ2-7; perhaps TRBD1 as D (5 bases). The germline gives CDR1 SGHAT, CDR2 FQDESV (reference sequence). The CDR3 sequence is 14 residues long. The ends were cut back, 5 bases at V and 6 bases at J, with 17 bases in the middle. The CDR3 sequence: CASSPERQQAEQYF. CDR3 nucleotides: TGTGCCAGCAGCCCCGAGCGACAGCAGGCCGAGCAGTACTTC.

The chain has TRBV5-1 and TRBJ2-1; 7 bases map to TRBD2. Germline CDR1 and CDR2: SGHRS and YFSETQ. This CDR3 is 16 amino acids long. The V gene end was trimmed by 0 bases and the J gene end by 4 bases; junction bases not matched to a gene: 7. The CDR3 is CASSLVSGEPYNEQFF. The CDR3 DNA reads TGCGCCAGCAGCTTGGTAAGCGGGGAACCTTACAATGAGCAGTTCTTC.

DNA for the CDR3: TGTGCCAGCTCACCTTCCCCGGGGGGAATAGAAGAAAAACTGTTTTTT. Encoded protein: CASSPSPGGIEEKLFF. The rearrangement joins TRBV18 to TRBJ1-4; tentatively, D is TRBD1 (5 bases). The V end lost 3 bases, the J end lost 8 bases, and 19 bases lay between the germline ends. Germline V gene sequence: CDR1 KGHSH, CDR2 LQKENI. The CDR3 covers 16 residues. Combining the CDR3 with reference TRBV18 and TRBJ1-4 gives the whole variable domain NAGVMQNPRHLVRRRGQEARLRCSPMKGHSHVYWYRQLPEEGLKFMVYLQKENIIDESGMPKERFSAEFPKEGPSILRIQQVVRGDSAAYFCASSPSPGGIEEKLFFGSGTQLSVL.

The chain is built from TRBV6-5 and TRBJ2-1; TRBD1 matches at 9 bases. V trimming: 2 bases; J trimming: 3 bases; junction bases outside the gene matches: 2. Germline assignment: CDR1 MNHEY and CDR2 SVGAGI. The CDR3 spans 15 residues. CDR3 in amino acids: CASSYVTGGYNEQFF. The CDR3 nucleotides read TGTGCCAGCAGTTACGTGACAGGGGGCTACAATGAGCAGTTCTTC.

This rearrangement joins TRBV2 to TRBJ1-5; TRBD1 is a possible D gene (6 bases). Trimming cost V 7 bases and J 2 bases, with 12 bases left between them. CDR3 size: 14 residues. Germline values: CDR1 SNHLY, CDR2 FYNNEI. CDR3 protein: CASTEGGGNQPQHF. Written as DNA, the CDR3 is TGTGCCAGCACCGAGGGGGGGGGCAATCAGCCCCAGCATTTT.

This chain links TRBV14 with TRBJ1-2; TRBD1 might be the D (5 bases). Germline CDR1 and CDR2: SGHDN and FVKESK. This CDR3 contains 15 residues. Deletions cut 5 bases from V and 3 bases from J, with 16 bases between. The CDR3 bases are TGTGCCAGCAGCTTTATCGGGGGGGATCACTATGGCTACACCTTC. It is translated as CASSFIGGDHYGYTF. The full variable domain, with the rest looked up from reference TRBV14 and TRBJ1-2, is EAGVTQFPSHSVIEKGQTVTLRCDPISGHDNLYWYRRVMGKEIKFLLHFVKESKQDESGMPNNRFLAERTGGTYSTLKVQPAELEDSGVYFCASSFIGGDHYGYTFGSGTRLTVV.

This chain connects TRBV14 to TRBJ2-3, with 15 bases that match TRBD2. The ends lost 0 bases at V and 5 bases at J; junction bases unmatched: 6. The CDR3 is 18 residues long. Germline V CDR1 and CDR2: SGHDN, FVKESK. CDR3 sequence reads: CASSQDLRGLAGGDTQYF. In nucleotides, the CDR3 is TGTGCCAGCAGCCAAGATCTTAGGGGACTAGCGGGGGGAGATACGCAGTATTTT.

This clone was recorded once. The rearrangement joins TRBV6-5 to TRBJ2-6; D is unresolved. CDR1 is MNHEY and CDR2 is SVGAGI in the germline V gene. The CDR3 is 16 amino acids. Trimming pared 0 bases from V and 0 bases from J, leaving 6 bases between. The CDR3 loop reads CASSYSWSSGANVLTF. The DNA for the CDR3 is TGTGCCAGCAGTTACTCTTGGAGCTCTGGGGCCAACGTCCTGACTTTC.